This T cell receptor beta chain was identified in a study of T cells in Graves' hyperthyroidism and ophthalmopathy. Amplification targeted TCR beta CDR3 regions from RNA transcripts. When the TCR CDR3 underwent first-round RT-PCR, the HTBI primer set was used. TCRdb reprocessed the multiplex PCR reads via MiXCR and lists one record per CDR3 protein. This sample has about 570,000 distinct CDR3 sequences, with 40% to 55% found just once. Uncontrolled infection, other autoimmune disease, pregnancy and lactation each barred patients from inclusion. The specimen was peripheral blood or thyroid tissue (not recorded which). The clonotype originates from an adult woman with Graves' disease, either hyperthyroidism or ophthalmopathy (not recorded which).

CDR3 sequence reads: CAITGGRGTGELFF. CDR3 nucleotides: TGTGCCATCACAGGCGGGAGAGGGACCGGGGAGCTGTTTTTT. The chain uses TRBV10-3 and TRBJ2-2, with TRBD2 identical over 7 bases. The CDR3 extends over 14 amino acids. The trim removed 7 bases at V and 5 bases at J, leaving 7 bases unmatched. CDR1 is ENHRY, CDR2 SYGVKD, per germline.